This T cell receptor (beta chain) came from a study of blood T cell repertoires in COVID-19. Study as a whole: Sources were T cells, B-cell-depleted T cells, or PBMCs; the material itself was cDNA or gDNA.

This CDR3 contains 14 residues. Germline lookup yields CDR1 LNHDA and CDR2 SQIVND (reference sequence). V was cut by 6 bases and J by 9 bases, with 18 bases left in between. Using immunoSEQ multiplex PCR, the repertoire was profiled, and TCRdb retains in-frame clones only, with some absent. The sample carries about 75,000 clones, about nine tenths recorded once. The chain carries TRBV19 and TRBJ2-1, with D unresolved. This TCR derives from a human donor in a cohort sampled during active COVID-19. The sequenced sample was peripheral blood. The CDR3 nucleotides read TGTGCCAGTAGGCAAGCTTCCGGGTCCGGTGAGCAGTTCTTC. Protein sequence: CASRQASGSGEQFF.